What follows are 27 T cell receptor beta chains derived from one specimen sequenced in a study of OX40 agonist ivuxolimab in advanced cancers. Generated by immunoSEQ multiplex PCR, the TCRdb table keeps only in-frame clones and is missing some. The table records around 77,000 clones, around nine tenths of them present only once. This material consisted of CD4+ or CD8+ T cells sorted from blood, taken in a trial of the OX40 agonist ivuxolimab. The receptor source for this set is an adult with an advanced solid tumor such as melanoma, head and neck, liver or kidney cancer.

CDR3 coding DNA: TGTGCCAGCAGTTGGGGACAGGGGACGTACGAGCAGTACTTC. Translating gives CASSWGQGTYEQYF. The rearrangement joins TRBV27 to TRBJ2-7, with 10 nucleotides matching TRBD1. V dropped 4 bases and J dropped 4; count of bases not matched to a gene: 4. The CDR3 totals 14 residues. Germline CDR1 is MNHEY and CDR2 is SMNVEV (reference sequence).

The V and J genes are TRBV27 and TRBJ1-1; 8 nucleotides line up with TRBD1. The V gene's germline CDR1 is MNHEY and CDR2 SMNVEV (reference sequence). V lost 4 bases to trimming and J lost 8 bases; unmatched junction nucleotides: 9. The CDR3 is 14 residues long. In DNA, the CDR3 is TGTGCCAGCAGTTATTCGACCGGGACAGGAGAAGCTTTCTTT. Protein sequence: CASSYSTGTGEAFF.

The chain links TRBV7-3 to TRBJ2-1; D is tentatively TRBD1 or TRBD2 (5 bases each). The V end was cut by 4 bases, the J end by 4 bases, with 14 bases between. The CDR3 contains 15 residues. The germline V gene encodes CDR1 SGHTA and CDR2 FQGTGA. CDR3 sequence: CASSSPRDGYNEQFF. The CDR3, as DNA: TGTGCCAGCAGCTCCCCAAGGGACGGGTACAATGAGCAGTTCTTC.

J is TRBJ1-2 and V is TRBV28; weak D call: TRBD1 (6 bases). The germline V and J ends were trimmed by 6 bases and 5 bases, with 16 bases remaining between them. The CDR3 extends over 14 amino acids. Germline-derived CDR1 and CDR2 are MDHEN and SYDVKM. CDR3 protein: CASRQPGAEYGYTF. The CDR3 bases are TGTGCCAGCAGACAACCAGGGGCAGAATATGGCTACACCTTC.

This rearrangement joins TRBV4-3 to TRBJ1-1; 11 bases match TRBD1. The V gene's germline CDR1 is LGHNA and CDR2 YSLEER. The CDR3 contains 17 residues. J gave up 0 bases and V 4 bases, and 7 bases lay outside the gene matches. In DNA, the CDR3 is TGCGCCAGCAGCCGAGGGACAGGGGGAGACATGAACACTGAAGCTTTCTTT. Its translation: CASSRGTGGDMNTEAFF.

The genes are TRBV7-9 and TRBJ1-5; D is uncertain. The V end lost 7 bases, the J end lost 5 bases, and 9 bases lay between the germline ends. Germline CDR1 is SEHNR and CDR2 is FQNEAQ (reference sequence). The CDR3 has 12 residues. The DNA for the CDR3 is TGTGCCAGCAAATTGGGTGATCAGCCCCAGCATTTT. Amino acid sequence: CASKLGDQPQHF. Filled out from reference TRBV7-9 and TRBJ1-5, the complete variable domain reads DTGVSQNPRHKITKRGQNVTFRCDPISEHNRLYWYRQTLGQGPEFLTYFQNEAQLEKSRLLSDRFSAERPKGSFSTLEIQRTEQGDSAMYLCASKLGDQPQHFGDGTRLSIL.

The CDR3 DNA sequence: TGTGCCAGCAGCCCGGGCTATGGGAACACTGAAGCTTTCTTT. Amino acids: CASSPGYGNTEAFF. V usage is TRBV7-3 and J usage is TRBJ1-1; the D is unclear. Germline lookup yields CDR1 SGHTA and CDR2 FQGTGA. Trimming took off 5 bases at V and 1 base at J, with 11 bases between the two ends. The CDR3 spans 14 residues.

The chain carries TRBV18 and TRBJ2-1, with 12 bases that match TRBD1. The CDR3 totals 15 residues. CDR1 and CDR2 (germline): KGHSH, LQKENI. Trimming at V came to 4 bases and at J to 10 bases, leaving 8 bases not matched to a gene. CDR3 in amino acids: CASSRPGQGAGEQFF. CDR3 sequence (DNA): TGTGCCAGCTCACGACCGGGACAGGGGGCGGGGGAGCAGTTCTTC. Combining the CDR3 with reference TRBV18 and TRBJ2-1 gives the whole variable domain NAGVMQNPRHLVRRRGQEARLRCSPMKGHSHVYWYRQLPEEGLKFMVYLQKENIIDESGMPKERFSAEFPKEGPSILRIQQVVRGDSAAYFCASSRPGQGAGEQFFGPGTRLTVL.

The gene calls are TRBV30 and TRBJ2-2, with D perhaps being TRBD1 or TRBD2 (5 bases each). V was clipped by 0 bases and J by 6 bases, with 20 bases between them. The CDR3 loop spans 17 amino acids. Germline V gives CDR1 GTSNPN, CDR2 SVGIG (reference sequence). CDR3 region: CAWSVVLGQGSAGELFF. The CDR3 coding sequence is TGTGCCTGGAGTGTAGTCCTAGGGCAGGGTAGCGCCGGGGAGCTGTTTTTT.

The chain recombines TRBV27 with TRBJ1-2; possible D gene TRBD1, 6 bases. Deletions cut 4 bases from V and 3 bases from J, with 12 bases between. Looked up from germline, CDR1 is MNHEY and CDR2 is SMNVEV (reference sequence). This CDR3 has 14 amino acids. The DNA for the CDR3 is TGTGCCAGCAGTTCCGGTGACAGGTACTATGGCTACACCTTC. It translates to CASSSGDRYYGYTF.

V is TRBV28 and J is TRBJ2-1, with TRBD2 as a possible D gene (5 bases). Trimming left V 1 base short and J 5 bases short, with 9 bases between. The CDR3 spans 14 residues. CDR1 is MDHEN and CDR2 is SYDVKM in the germline V gene. The CDR3 sequence is CASSLYPGNNEQFF. CDR3 sequence (DNA): TGTGCCAGCAGTTTATATCCGGGAAACAATGAGCAGTTCTTC.

This chain uses TRBV19 with TRBJ1-2, with unresolved D. CDR3 length equals 16 residues. Germline V CDR1 and CDR2: LNHDA, SQIVND (reference sequence). Trimming removed 3 bases at V and 0 bases at J, with 14 bases between. The CDR3 here is CASSMKTTDTNYGYTF. CDR3 coding DNA: TGTGCCAGTAGTATGAAAACGACCGACACTAACTATGGCTACACCTTC. Supplemented by reference TRBV19 and TRBJ1-2, the full variable domain reads DGGITQSPKYLFRKEGQNVTLSCEQNLNHDAMYWYRQDPGQGLRLIYYSQIVNDFQKGDIAEGYSVSREKKESFPLTVTSAQKNPTAFYLCASSMKTTDTNYGYTFGSGTRLTVV.

V gene TRBV28 combines with J gene TRBJ2-3; 13 nucleotides agree with TRBD2. Trimming at V came to 3 bases and at J to 2 bases, leaving 17 bases not matched to a gene. Germline-derived CDR1 and CDR2 are MDHEN and SYDVKM. The CDR3 has 21 residues. The CDR3 protein is CASSFSVSGLAGLGATDTQYF. CDR3 sequence (DNA): TGTGCCAGCAGTTTTTCCGTGTCGGGACTAGCGGGATTGGGGGCCACAGATACGCAGTATTTT.

V is TRBV19 and J is TRBJ2-7; no clear D gene. The CDR3 is 15 residues long. Germline-derived CDR1 and CDR2 are LNHDA and SQIVND (reference sequence). V was trimmed by 5 bases and J by 2 bases, leaving 16 bases between them. In DNA, the CDR3 is TGTGCCAGTAGTCCAGGATCACCCTCCCCCTACGAGCAGTACTTC. Its translation: CASSPGSPSPYEQYF.

This clone was seen a single time. For the CDR3, the DNA is TGTGCCAGCAGCCCACCTTTTTCAGGACAGGGTATCTACGAGCAGTACTTC. Its translation: CASSPPFSGQGIYEQYF. The chain employs TRBV7-9 and TRBJ2-7, with 8 bases lining up with TRBD1. With V trimmed by 5 bases and J by 3 bases, 15 bases remained unmatched. Germline assignment: CDR1 SEHNR and CDR2 FQNEAQ (reference sequence). This CDR3 is 17 amino acids long.

In its sample, this clone was seen once. CDR3 DNA sequence: TGTGCCAGCACCGGCCCCGAGCAGTACTTC. This sequence encodes CASTGPEQYF. The J gene is TRBJ2-7, the V gene TRBV28; no clear D gene. The V end lost 7 bases, the J end lost 6 bases, and 7 bases lay between the germline ends. The CDR3 sequence is 10 residues long. Per the germline V gene, CDR1 is MDHEN and CDR2 is SYDVKM.

The J gene is TRBJ2-3, the V gene TRBV4-1, with D unclear. The V end was cut by 0 bases, the J end by 1 base, with 5 bases between. The length of the CDR3 is 14 residues. CDR1 and CDR2 (germline): MGHRA, YSYEKL. DNA for the CDR3: TGCGCCAGCAGCCAAGAGGCAGGCACAGATACGCAGTATTTT. As protein: CASSQEAGTDTQYF.

This clone was seen a single time. This chain uses TRBV27 with TRBJ2-2; TRBD1 matches at 7 bases. There are 15 residues in the CDR3. V trimming: 3 bases; J trimming: 2 bases; junction bases outside the gene matches: 3. CDR1 is MNHEY, CDR2 SMNVEV, per germline (reference sequence). CDR3: CASSFRQGNTGELFF. The CDR3 bases are TGTGCCAGCAGTTTTCGACAGGGAAACACCGGGGAGCTGTTTTTT.

The chain links TRBV7-6 to TRBJ2-1, with a weak D call TRBD2 (5 bases). Germline V CDR1 and CDR2: SGHVS, FNYEAQ. The germline V and J ends were trimmed by 2 bases and 2 bases, with 16 bases remaining between them. The CDR3 consists of 17 residues. CDR3 nucleotides: TGTGCCAGCAGCTTATTCGAGAGACCCGGGGCCTACAATGAGCAGTTCTTC. Protein sequence: CASSLFERPGAYNEQFF.

This sequence joins TRBV25-1 and TRBJ1-1; 7 bases match TRBD1. Germline CDR1 and CDR2: MGHDK and SYGVNS. The ends lost 5 bases at V and 0 bases at J; junction bases unmatched: 3. The CDR3 loop spans 14 amino acids. The CDR3 sequence is CASSPGQLNTEAFF. The DNA for the CDR3 is TGTGCCAGCAGTCCGGGACAGCTGAACACTGAAGCTTTCTTT. The full variable domain, completed using reference TRBV25-1 and TRBJ1-1, is EADIYQTPRYLVIGTGKKITLECSQTMGHDKMYWYQQDPGMELHLIHYSYGVNSTEKGDLSSESTVSRIRTEHFPLTLESARPSHTSQYLCASSPGQLNTEAFFGQGTRLTVV.

The V and J genes are TRBV5-4 and TRBJ2-2, with 11 bases fitting TRBD1. Germline CDR1 SGHNT, CDR2 YYREEE (reference sequence). Unmatched junction bases numbered 8, after V lost 5 bases and J lost 5 bases. CDR3 length equals 16 residues. This CDR3 is CASRDTGQGGTGELFF. The CDR3 region has the DNA TGTGCCAGCAGAGATACGGGACAGGGGGGAACCGGGGAGCTGTTTTTT. Using reference TRBV5-4 and TRBJ2-2 for the parts outside the CDR3, the full variable domain is ETGVTQSPTHLIKTRGQQVTLRCSSQSGHNTVSWYQQALGQGPQFIFQYYREEENGRGNFPPRFSGLQFPNYSSELNVNALELDDSALYLCASRDTGQGGTGELFFGEGSRLTVL.

The chain carries TRBV25-1 and TRBJ2-5; D may match TRBD1 or TRBD2 (5 bases each). Germline V gives CDR1 MGHDK, CDR2 SYGVNS. Trimming shortened V by 6 bases and J by 0 bases, and 14 bases separated the two germline ends. The CDR3 is made up of 15 amino acids. CDR3 in amino acids: CASSPLGDDQETQYF. The CDR3 region has the DNA TGTGCCAGCAGCCCCCTGGGGGACGACCAAGAGACCCAGTACTTC. Full variable domain (remainder filled in from reference TRBV25-1 and TRBJ2-5): EADIYQTPRYLVIGTGKKITLECSQTMGHDKMYWYQQDPGMELHLIHYSYGVNSTEKGDLSSESTVSRIRTEHFPLTLESARPSHTSQYLCASSPLGDDQETQYFGPGTRLLVL.

This sequence joins TRBV4-3 and TRBJ2-4; no firm D call. This CDR3 has 15 amino acids. CDR1 is LGHNA, CDR2 YSLEER, per germline. V was shortened by 1 base and J by 0 bases, with 7 bases between the two germline ends. The CDR3 region has the DNA TGCGCCAGCAGCCAAGGCGTCCTAGCCAAAAACATTCAGTACTTC. Encoded protein: CASSQGVLAKNIQYF.

The V call is TRBV5-8, the J call TRBJ2-1; D may be TRBD1 (5 bases). Germline CDR1 is SGHTS and CDR2 is YDEGEE. The CDR3 covers 15 residues. V lost 0 bases and J lost 0, with 7 bases in between. The CDR3 here is CASSLGQGSYNEQFF. The DNA for the CDR3 is TGTGCCAGCAGCTTGGGCCAGGGCTCCTACAATGAGCAGTTCTTC.

This chain links TRBV4-3 with TRBJ2-1; D ambiguous. In germline, CDR1 is LGHNA, CDR2 YSLEER. V gave up 0 bases and J gave up 6 bases, with 9 bases separating them. The length of the CDR3 is 14 residues. The CDR3 sequence is CASSQDRRANEQFF. The CDR3 DNA reads as TGCGCCAGCAGCCAAGATAGAAGGGCCAATGAGCAGTTCTTC.

The CDR3 bases are TGTGCCAGCAGTTTATTAAGTTCCGGCTATGGCTACACCTTC. This gives the protein CASSLLSSGYGYTF. The chain combines TRBV27 with TRBJ1-2; D call uncertain. The CDR3 consists of 14 residues. Deletions cut 1 base from V and 4 bases from J, with 10 bases between. The V gene's germline CDR1 is MNHEY and CDR2 SMNVEV (reference sequence).

J is TRBJ2-7 and V is TRBV4-1, with 7 bases aligning to TRBD1. This CDR3 is 16 amino acids long. With V trimmed by 0 bases and J by 3 bases, 8 bases remained unmatched. Germline V CDR1 and CDR2: MGHRA, YSYEKL. As DNA, the CDR3 is TGCGCCAGCAGCCAAGAATTAAGACAGGGTTTCTACGAGCAGTACTTC. Translating gives CASSQELRQGFYEQYF.